This entry is about one TCR beta chain. Its cognate antigen is unknown. CDR1 and CDR2 (germline): SGHTA, FQGNSA. The V end lost 1 base, the J end lost 9 bases, and 7 bases lay between the germline ends. The CDR3 consists of 12 residues. This sample is drawn from a study of T-cell memory formation after mild COVID-19. Across the study: TCR clusters were largely donor specific.

TCRdb reprocessed the 5' RACE reads via MiXCR and lists one record per CDR3 protein. The data show roughly 550,000 distinct CDR3 sequences, just over 20% seen once. The study's findings and limits: While clones contracting from day 15 to 85 were balanced between CD4 and CD8, later expanders leaned CD4+. Cross-reactive memory seemingly joined, as some responding clones were found in pre-infection memory. Those CD4+ clones that contracted were mainly in CM and EM (CD8+ ones in EMRA).

The specimen sequenced was PBMCs or a T cell subset sorted from them (not recorded which). The chain has TRBV7-2 and TRBJ2-1; no firm D call. This TCR was sampled from an adult woman who had mild COVID-19 (a few samples of this study predate the infection). Cell type and time point are not known. The CDR3 spells CASSLVAVEQFF. Here the CDR3 DNA reads TGTGCCAGCAGCTTAGTTGCGGTTGAGCAGTTCTTC.